Below, 27 T cell receptor beta chains from the same sample are listed, as sequenced in a study of blood T cell repertoires in COVID-19. Clones were sequenced by immunoSEQ multiplex PCR, and TCRdb holds only the in-frame ones, with some missing. The sample consists of roughly 120,000 clones, just over 75% of them appearing once. The specimen sequenced was peripheral blood. These receptors were obtained from an elderly woman with acute or convalescent COVID-19.

The CDR3 loop reads CASSGGLAVFGRDNEQFF. In DNA, the CDR3 is TGTGCCAGCTCAGGAGGACTAGCGGTTTTCGGGAGGGACAATGAGCAGTTCTTC. V and J are TRBV18 and TRBJ2-1; TRBD2 aligns across 10 bases. CDR3 length: 18 residues. Germline V lookup: CDR1 KGHSH, CDR2 LQKENI. V trimming: 5 bases; J trimming: 5 bases; junction bases outside the gene matches: 15.

V gene TRBV6-6 combines with J gene TRBJ1-4; D remains unclear. The CDR3 runs to 12 residues. Germline V gene sequence: CDR1 MNHNY, CDR2 SVGAGI (reference sequence). The V gene lost 6 bases and the J gene lost 8 bases, with 10 bases spanning the gap. CDR3 region: CASRPRGEKLFF. The CDR3 region has the DNA TGTGCCAGCAGACCCAGAGGGGAAAAACTGTTTTTT.

This chain uses TRBV3-1 (or the pseudogene TRBV3-2) with TRBJ1-2; 7 bases are a match to TRBD1. The germline V gene encodes CDR1 LGHDT and CDR2 YNNKEL (reference sequence). This CDR3 has 14 amino acids. J lost 4 bases, V lost 2 bases, and 4 bases had no gene match. CDR3: CASSQLQGTYGYTF. The DNA of the CDR3 is TGTGCCAGCAGCCAACTACAGGGGACCTATGGCTACACCTTC.

The genes are TRBV9 and TRBJ2-5; 7 bases map to TRBD1. The junction had 7 bases not matched to a gene; V was cut back by 0 bases and J by 5 bases. This CDR3 has 15 residues. CDR1 and CDR2 (germline): SGDLS, YYNGEE. CDR3 sequence: CASSVGTGVSETQYF. Here the CDR3 DNA reads TGTGCCAGCAGCGTAGGTACAGGGGTATCGGAGACCCAGTACTTC.

The rearrangement uses TRBV6-5 and TRBJ1-5; no reliable D call. Germline V gene sequence: CDR1 MNHEY, CDR2 SVGAGI. V lost 0 bases and J 7 bases, leaving 7 bases between the germline ends. The CDR3 consists of 13 residues. This CDR3 reads CASSYSENQPQHF. In DNA, the CDR3 is TGTGCCAGCAGTTACTCGGAGAACCAGCCCCAGCATTTT.

For the CDR3, the DNA is TGTGCCAGCATCACCCGGGGGAGCACAGATACGCAGTATTTT. Its translation: CASITRGSTDTQYF. The rearrangement links TRBV6-5 to TRBJ2-3; maybe TRBD2 (6 bases). From germline, CDR1 is MNHEY and CDR2 SVGAGI. V dropped 7 bases and J dropped 0 bases, with 11 bases sitting between them. This CDR3 region has 14 residues.

The chain uses TRBV28 and TRBJ2-7; possibly TRBD2 for D (6 bases). Trimming shortened V by 4 bases and J by 3 bases, and 19 bases separated the two germline ends. The length of the CDR3 is 16 residues. Germline lookup yields CDR1 MDHEN and CDR2 SYDVKM. CDR3 sequence (DNA): TGTGCCAGCAGTTCCCCCCTAGCGCGTCCTCTCTACGAGCAGTACTTC. Encoded protein: CASSSPLARPLYEQYF. Based on the CDR3 plus reference TRBV28 and TRBJ2-7, the full variable domain is DVKVTQSSRYLVKRTGEKVFLECVQDMDHENMFWYRQDPGLGLRLIYFSYDVKMKEKGDIPEGYSVSREKKERFSLILESASTNQTSMYLCASSSPLARPLYEQYFGPGTRLTVT.

The chain links TRBV10-2 to TRBJ1-1, with 7 nucleotides matching TRBD1. Germline CDR1 WSHSY, CDR2 SAAADI. This CDR3 spans 16 amino acids. After removal of 3 bases from V and 1 base from J, the junction contained 8 bases not matched to a gene. CDR3 in amino acids: CASSDPHGQANTEAFF. In DNA, the CDR3 is TGCGCCAGCAGTGACCCCCACGGACAGGCGAACACTGAAGCTTTCTTT.

The chain combines TRBV6-2 or TRBV6-3 with TRBJ2-7; no firm D call. The ends were cut back, 4 bases at V and 2 bases at J, with 18 bases in the middle. The CDR3 sequence is 16 residues long. Germline values: CDR1 MNHEY, CDR2 SVGEGT. The CDR3 is CASSSARGGATYEQYF. The DNA of the CDR3 is TGTGCCAGCAGTTCCGCGAGAGGTGGAGCCACCTACGAGCAGTACTTC.

The chain has TRBV5-6 and TRBJ1-2, with D possibly being TRBD1 (5 bases). The CDR3 contains 13 residues. CDR1 is SGHDT and CDR2 is YYEEEE in the germline V gene. Trimming left V 6 bases short and J 4 bases short, with 13 bases between. The CDR3 loop reads CASTLGGSYGYTF. The CDR3 DNA is TGTGCCAGCACCCTGGGGGGTAGCTATGGCTACACCTTC.

The chain links TRBV29-1 to TRBJ2-1, with 10 nucleotides matching TRBD1. This CDR3 has 14 residues. Trimming cost V 6 bases and J 5 bases; bases outside gene matches: 7. Germline CDR1 and CDR2: SQVTM and ANQGSEA. CDR3 protein: CSVFDRGLNNEQFF. CDR3 in DNA: TGCAGCGTCTTTGACAGGGGGCTAAACAATGAGCAGTTCTTC.

Only one count was recorded for this clone. The V gene is TRBV10-3, the J gene TRBJ2-7; 9 bases match TRBD2. Germline loops: CDR1 ENHRY, CDR2 SYGVKD. The CDR3 has 13 amino acids. Trimming cost V 10 bases and J 2 bases; bases outside gene matches: 6. The CDR3 DNA reads TGTGCCACCTTTAGCGGGAGCCCCTACGAGCAGTACTTC. It codes for CATFSGSPYEQYF.

By sample share, this clone is medium-sized. This sequence joins TRBV2 and TRBJ2-3; TRBD2 agrees at 9 bases. The ends lost 9 bases at V and 4 bases at J; junction bases unmatched: 5. The CDR3 consists of 13 residues. Looked up from germline, CDR1 is SNHLY and CDR2 is FYNNEI. In nucleotides, the CDR3 is TGTGCCAGTAGCGGGAGTAAGTCAGATACGCAGTATTTT. Protein sequence: CASSGSKSDTQYF. Using reference TRBV2 and TRBJ2-3 for the parts outside the CDR3, the full variable domain is EPEVTQTPSHQVTQMGQEVILRCVPISNHLYFYWYRQILGQKVEFLVSFYNNEISEKSEIFDDQFSVERPDGSNFTLKIRSTKLEDSAMYFCASSGSKSDTQYFGPGTRLTVL.

This clone was seen just once. This CDR3 reads CASGGPGGYYGYTF. The CDR3 coding sequence is TGCGCCAGTGGAGGCCCCGGAGGTTACTATGGCTACACCTTC. The rearrangement links TRBV10-2 to TRBJ1-2; D call uncertain. CDR1 is WSHSY, CDR2 SAAADI, per germline. V was shortened by 9 bases and J by 3 bases, with 17 bases between the two germline ends. This CDR3 spans 14 amino acids.

The chain uses TRBV19 and TRBJ2-5; 9 nucleotides align to TRBD2. The germline V gene encodes CDR1 LNHDA and CDR2 SQIVND (reference sequence). V lost 1 base and J lost 4; bases outside the gene matches: 16. This CDR3 region has 19 residues. The CDR3 DNA is TGTGCCAGTAGTATAGCCCTCCTCGCTCTGGCGGGGGGGGGAGAGACCCAGTACTTC. Protein: CASSIALLALAGGGETQYF. The full variable domain, with the rest looked up from reference TRBV19 and TRBJ2-5, is DGGITQSPKYLFRKEGQNVTLSCEQNLNHDAMYWYRQDPGQGLRLIYYSQIVNDFQKGDIAEGYSVSREKKESFPLTVTSAQKNPTAFYLCASSIALLALAGGGETQYFGPGTRLLVL.

This chain links TRBV5-1 with TRBJ1-2; 7 bases are shared with TRBD1. Trimming removed 0 bases from V and 6 bases from J; junction bases left unmatched: 2. This CDR3 region has 13 residues. From germline, CDR1 is SGHRS and CDR2 YFSETQ. The CDR3 DNA reads as TGCGCCAGCAGCTTGGGCAGGGGGGATGGCTACACCTTC. Its translation: CASSLGRGDGYTF.

A single count supports this clone. V usage is TRBV4-2 and J usage is TRBJ1-2, with D unresolved. Trimming pared 1 base from V and 4 bases from J, leaving 10 bases between. Germline CDR1 is LGHNA and CDR2 is YNFKEQ. This CDR3 has 14 residues. This chain's CDR3 is CASSQGKQTYGYTF. CDR3 DNA: TGTGCCAGCAGCCAAGGAAAGCAAACCTATGGCTACACCTTC.

A single count supports this clone. The chain employs TRBV19 and TRBJ1-4; no reliable D call. Trimming shortened V by 2 bases and J by 7 bases, and 5 bases separated the two germline ends. CDR1 LNHDA and CDR2 SQIVND come from the germline V gene (reference sequence). CDR3 length equals 12 residues. CDR3 region: CASSIRGEKLFF. The CDR3 bases are TGTGCCAGTAGTATACGGGGTGAAAAACTGTTTTTT.

The chain joins TRBV12-5 to TRBJ1-1, with a tentative D call TRBD1 (5 bases). In germline, CDR1 is LGHNT, CDR2 FRNRAP. V lost 5 bases, J lost 4 bases, and 17 bases lay in between. The CDR3 has 15 residues. The CDR3 loop reads CASGPERQRSTEAFF. The CDR3 bases are TGTGCTAGTGGTCCTGAGCGACAGAGGAGCACTGAAGCTTTCTTT.

This chain joins TRBV29-1 and TRBJ1-4; the D is unclear. V lost 7 bases and J lost 8, with 11 bases in between. The CDR3 sequence is 11 residues long. Germline CDR1 and CDR2: SQVTM and ANQGSEA. CDR3 nucleotides: TGCAGCGCGCGGGTTGGAGAAAAACTGTTTTTT. Amino acids: CSARVGEKLFF.

This clone is a singleton in its sample. The V gene is TRBV19, the J gene TRBJ1-5; 7 bases fit TRBD1. This CDR3 contains 12 residues. V trimming: 11 bases; J trimming: 3 bases; junction bases outside the gene matches: 4. Germline V gives CDR1 LNHDA, CDR2 SQIVND (reference sequence). This CDR3 reads CAATGDNQPQHF. As DNA, the CDR3 is TGTGCCGCCACAGGGGACAATCAGCCCCAGCATTTT.

This clone was seen a single time. The gene calls are TRBV2 and TRBJ2-2; perhaps TRBD2 as D (6 bases). V was clipped by 5 bases and J by 5 bases, with 12 bases between them. Germline V CDR1 and CDR2: SNHLY, FYNNEI. The CDR3 loop spans 14 amino acids. The CDR3 spells CASSTRDSTGELFF. CDR3 bases: TGTGCCAGCAGTACAAGGGACTCAACCGGGGAGCTGTTTTTT.

CDR3: CASSFQDRLTGELFF. CDR3 bases: TGTGCCAGCAGCTTCCAGGACAGGCTCACCGGGGAGCTGTTTTTT. V is TRBV9 and J is TRBJ2-2, with 7 bases fitting TRBD1. Germline-derived CDR1 and CDR2 are SGDLS and YYNGEE. V shed 4 bases and J 4 bases; nucleotides not matched to a gene: 7. The CDR3 is made up of 15 amino acids. The full variable domain, completed using reference TRBV9 and TRBJ2-2, is DSGVTQTPKHLITATGQRVTLRCSPRSGDLSVYWYQQSLDQGLQFLIQYYNGEERAKGNILERFSAQQFPDLHSELNLSSLELGDSALYFCASSFQDRLTGELFFGEGSRLTVL.

This chain links TRBV24-1 with TRBJ2-1; TRBD2 matches at 14 bases. This CDR3 region has 17 residues. V shed 7 bases and J 1 base; nucleotides not matched to a gene: 5. Per germline, CDR1 KGHDR and CDR2 SFDVKD. The CDR3 bases are TGTGCCACCAGCGGGACTAGCGGGAGATGGTCCTACAATGAGCAGTTCTTC. It encodes CATSGTSGRWSYNEQFF.

V usage is TRBV19 and J usage is TRBJ1-1, with 8 positions matching TRBD1. V shed 6 bases, J shed 4 bases, and the junction held 7 bases outside the gene matches. This CDR3 region has 14 residues. CDR1 LNHDA and CDR2 SQIVND come from the germline V gene (reference sequence). The CDR3 coding sequence is TGTGCCAGTAGCATTCAGGGGGCTGGCACTGAAGCTTTCTTT. This translates into CASSIQGAGTEAFF.

This clone was picked up a small number of times. V gene TRBV30 combines with J gene TRBJ1-6; no clear D. The CDR3 covers 13 residues. CDR1 is GTSNPN, CDR2 SVGIG, per germline (reference sequence). Trimming shortened V by 0 bases and J by 8 bases, and 8 bases separated the two germline ends. In DNA form, the CDR3 reads TGTGCCTGGAGTGTTGCCCGGGATTCACCCCTCCACTTT. Translated, it gives CAWSVARDSPLHF. Full variable domain (outside the CDR3, taken from reference TRBV30 and TRBJ1-6): SQTIHQWPATLVQPVGSPLSLECTVEGTSNPNLYWYRQAAGRGLQLLFYSVGIGQISSEVPQNLSASRPQDRQFILSSKKLLLSDSGFYLCAWSVARDSPLHFGNGTRLTVT.

CDR3 residues: CASSYQGPVQAFF. The CDR3, as DNA: TGTGCCAGCAGTTATCAGGGTCCAGTGCAAGCTTTCTTT. The chain has TRBV12-3 or TRBV12-4 and TRBJ1-1, with D possibly being TRBD1 (5 bases). The CDR3 extends over 13 amino acids. The ends were cut back, 4 bases at V and 9 bases at J, with 15 bases in the middle.